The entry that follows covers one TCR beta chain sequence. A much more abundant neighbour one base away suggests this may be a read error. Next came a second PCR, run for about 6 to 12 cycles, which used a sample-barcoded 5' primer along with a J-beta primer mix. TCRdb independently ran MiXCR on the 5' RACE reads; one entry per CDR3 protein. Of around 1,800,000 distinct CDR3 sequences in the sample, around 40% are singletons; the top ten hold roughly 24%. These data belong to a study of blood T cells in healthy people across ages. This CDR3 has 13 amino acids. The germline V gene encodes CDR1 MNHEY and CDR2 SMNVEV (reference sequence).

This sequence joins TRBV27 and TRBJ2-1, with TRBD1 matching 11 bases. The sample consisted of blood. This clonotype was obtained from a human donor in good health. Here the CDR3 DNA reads TGTGCCAGCAGTTGGACAGGGGGCAATGACCAGTTCTTC. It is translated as CASSWTGGNDQFF.